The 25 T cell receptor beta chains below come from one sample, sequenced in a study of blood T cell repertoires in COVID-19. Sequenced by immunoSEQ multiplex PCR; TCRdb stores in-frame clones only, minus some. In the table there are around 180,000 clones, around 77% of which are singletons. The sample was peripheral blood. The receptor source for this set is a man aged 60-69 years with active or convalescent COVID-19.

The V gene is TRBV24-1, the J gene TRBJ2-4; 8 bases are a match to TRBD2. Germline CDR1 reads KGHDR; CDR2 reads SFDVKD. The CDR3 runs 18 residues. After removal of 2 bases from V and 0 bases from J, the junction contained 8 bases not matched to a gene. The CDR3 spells CATSDSPRGVGAKNIQYF. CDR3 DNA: TGTGCCACCAGTGATTCCCCGCGGGGGGTTGGAGCCAAAAACATTCAGTACTTC.

The CDR3 bases are TGTGCCTGGAGTGCCCAGGTACGGCCTAATTCACCCCTCCACTTT. This gives the protein CAWSAQVRPNSPLHF. This chain links TRBV30 with TRBJ1-6; D unresolved. Germline V gene sequence: CDR1 GTSNPN, CDR2 SVGIG (reference sequence). V was clipped by 1 base and J by 6 bases, with 13 bases between them. This CDR3 comprises 15 residues.

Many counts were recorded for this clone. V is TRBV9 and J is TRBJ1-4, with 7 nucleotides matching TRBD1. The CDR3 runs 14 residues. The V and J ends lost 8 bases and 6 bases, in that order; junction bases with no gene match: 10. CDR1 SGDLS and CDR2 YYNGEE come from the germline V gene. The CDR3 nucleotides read TGTGCCAGTAGCACAGGGGTTATGGATGAAAAACTGTTTTTT. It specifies CASSTGVMDEKLFF.

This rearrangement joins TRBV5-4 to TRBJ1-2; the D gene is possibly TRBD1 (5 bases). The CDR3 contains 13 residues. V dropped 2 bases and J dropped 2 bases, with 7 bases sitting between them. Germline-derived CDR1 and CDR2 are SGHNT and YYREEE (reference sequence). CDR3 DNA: TGTGCCAGCAGCTTACAGGAAAACTATGGCTACACCTTC. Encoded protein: CASSLQENYGYTF.

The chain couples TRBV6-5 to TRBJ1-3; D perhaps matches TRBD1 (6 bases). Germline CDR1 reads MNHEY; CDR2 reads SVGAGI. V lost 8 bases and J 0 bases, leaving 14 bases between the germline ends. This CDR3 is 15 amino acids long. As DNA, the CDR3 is TGTGCCAGCTCGACAGGAGACGGCTCTGGAAACACCATATATTTT. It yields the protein CASSTGDGSGNTIYF.

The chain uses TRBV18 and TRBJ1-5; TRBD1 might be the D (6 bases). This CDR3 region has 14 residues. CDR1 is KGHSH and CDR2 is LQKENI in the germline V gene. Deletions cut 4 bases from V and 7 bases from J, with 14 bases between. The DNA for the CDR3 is TGTGCCAGCTCACGGGAACAGGGCGGACAGCCCCAGCATTTT. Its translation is CASSREQGGQPQHF.

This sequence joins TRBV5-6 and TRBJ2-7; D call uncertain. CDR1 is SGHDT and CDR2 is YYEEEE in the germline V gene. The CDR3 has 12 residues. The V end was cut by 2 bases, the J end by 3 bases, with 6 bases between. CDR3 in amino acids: CASSFLGYEQYF. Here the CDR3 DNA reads TGTGCCAGCAGCTTTCTAGGCTACGAGCAGTACTTC. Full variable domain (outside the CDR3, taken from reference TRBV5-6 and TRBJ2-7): DAGVTQSPTHLIKTRGQQVTLRCSPKSGHDTVSWYQQALGQGPQFIFQYYEEEERQRGNFPDRFSGHQFPNYSSELNVNALLLGDSALYLCASSFLGYEQYFGPGTRLTVT.

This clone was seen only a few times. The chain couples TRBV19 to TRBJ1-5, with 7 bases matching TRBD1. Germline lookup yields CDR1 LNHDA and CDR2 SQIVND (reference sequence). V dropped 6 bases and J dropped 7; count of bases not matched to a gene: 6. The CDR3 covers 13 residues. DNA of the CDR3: TGTGCCAGTAGGGATCACAGGGGCCAGCCCCAGCATTTT. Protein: CASRDHRGQPQHF.

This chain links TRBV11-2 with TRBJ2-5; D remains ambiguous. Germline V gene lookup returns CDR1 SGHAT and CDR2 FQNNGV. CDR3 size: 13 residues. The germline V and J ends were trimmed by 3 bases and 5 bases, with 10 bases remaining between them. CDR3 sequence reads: CASSFPDRETQYF. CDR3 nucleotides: TGTGCCAGCAGCTTCCCAGATCGCGAGACCCAGTACTTC.

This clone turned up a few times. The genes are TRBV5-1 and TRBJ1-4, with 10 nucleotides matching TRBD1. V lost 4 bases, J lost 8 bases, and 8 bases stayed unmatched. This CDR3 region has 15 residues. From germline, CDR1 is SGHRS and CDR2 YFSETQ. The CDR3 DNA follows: TGCGCCAGCAGCCCAGGGACAGGGGATGGCGAAAAACTGTTTTTT. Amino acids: CASSPGTGDGEKLFF.

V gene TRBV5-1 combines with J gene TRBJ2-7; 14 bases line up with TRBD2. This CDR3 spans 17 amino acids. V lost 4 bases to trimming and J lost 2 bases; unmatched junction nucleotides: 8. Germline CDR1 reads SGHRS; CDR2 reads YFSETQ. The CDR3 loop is CASSLGTSGRMPYEQYF. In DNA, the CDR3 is TGCGCCAGCAGCCTGGGGACTAGCGGGAGAATGCCCTACGAGCAGTACTTC.

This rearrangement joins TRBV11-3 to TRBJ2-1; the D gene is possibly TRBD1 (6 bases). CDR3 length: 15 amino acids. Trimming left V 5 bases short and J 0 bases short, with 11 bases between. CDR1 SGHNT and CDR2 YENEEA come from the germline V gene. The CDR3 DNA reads TGTGCCAGCAGCCTGGGACAAAGCTCCTACAATGAGCAGTTCTTC. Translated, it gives CASSLGQSSYNEQFF.

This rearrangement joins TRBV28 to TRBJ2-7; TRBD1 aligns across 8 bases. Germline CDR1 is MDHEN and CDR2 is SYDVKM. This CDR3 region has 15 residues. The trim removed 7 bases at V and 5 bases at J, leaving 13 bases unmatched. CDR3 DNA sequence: TGTGCCAGCAAGGTAGCGGACAGGGTATTCGACGAGCAGTACTTC. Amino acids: CASKVADRVFDEQYF.

CDR3 coding DNA: TGTGCCAGTAGTTCCCTACCGGGACTAGCTCCCCACGAGCAGTACTTC. Its translation: CASSSLPGLAPHEQYF. V gene TRBV19 combines with J gene TRBJ2-7; the match to TRBD2 covers 9 bases. This CDR3 region has 16 residues. From germline, CDR1 is LNHDA and CDR2 SQIVND (reference sequence). With 5 bases clipped from V and 5 bases from J, the junction kept 13 bases outside the gene matches.

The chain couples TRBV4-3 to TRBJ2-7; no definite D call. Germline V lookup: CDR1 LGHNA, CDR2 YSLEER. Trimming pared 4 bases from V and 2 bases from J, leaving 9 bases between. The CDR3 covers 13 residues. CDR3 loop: CASSLGGTYEQYF. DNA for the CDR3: TGCGCCAGCAGCCTTGGCGGCACCTACGAGCAGTACTTC.

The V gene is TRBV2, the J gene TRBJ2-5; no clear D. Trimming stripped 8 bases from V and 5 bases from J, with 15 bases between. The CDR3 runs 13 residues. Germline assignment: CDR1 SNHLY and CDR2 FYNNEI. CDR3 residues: CASGTLVSETQYF. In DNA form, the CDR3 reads TGTGCCAGCGGCACGCTGGTTTCGGAGACCCAGTACTTC.

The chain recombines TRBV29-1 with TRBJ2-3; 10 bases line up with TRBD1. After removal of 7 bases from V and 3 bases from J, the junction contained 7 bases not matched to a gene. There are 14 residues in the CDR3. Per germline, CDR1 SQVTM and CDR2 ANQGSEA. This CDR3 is CSARQGAPTDTQYF. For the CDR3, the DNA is TGCAGCGCCAGACAGGGGGCGCCAACAGATACGCAGTATTTT.

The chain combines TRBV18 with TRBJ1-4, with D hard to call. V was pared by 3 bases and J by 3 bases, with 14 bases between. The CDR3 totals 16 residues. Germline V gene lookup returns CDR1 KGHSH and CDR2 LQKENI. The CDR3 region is CASSPLGARANEKLFF. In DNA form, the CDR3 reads TGTGCCAGCTCACCGCTGGGCGCGAGAGCTAATGAAAAACTGTTTTTT.

The CDR3 is CASSFGGGTSYEQYF. The CDR3 region has the DNA TGTGCCAGCAGCTTCGGGGGAGGGACCTCCTACGAGCAGTACTTC. The rearrangement links TRBV5-4 to TRBJ2-7, with TRBD2 identical over 7 bases. CDR3 length equals 15 residues. The germline CDR1 and CDR2 sequences are SGHNT and YYREEE (reference sequence). Trimming at V came to 2 bases and at J to 0 bases, leaving 5 bases not matched to a gene.

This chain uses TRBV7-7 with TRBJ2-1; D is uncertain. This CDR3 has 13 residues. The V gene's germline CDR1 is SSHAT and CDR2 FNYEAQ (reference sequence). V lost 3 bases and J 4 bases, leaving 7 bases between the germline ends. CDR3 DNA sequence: TGTGCCAGCAGCTTTGCGCGGTACAATGAGCAGTTCTTC. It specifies CASSFARYNEQFF.

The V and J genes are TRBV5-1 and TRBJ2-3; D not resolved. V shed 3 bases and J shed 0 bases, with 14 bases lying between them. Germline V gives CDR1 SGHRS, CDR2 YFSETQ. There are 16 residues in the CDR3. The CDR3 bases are TGCGCCAGCAGCTACTTTGGGCGTTCTAGCACAGATACGCAGTATTTT. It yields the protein CASSYFGRSSTDTQYF.

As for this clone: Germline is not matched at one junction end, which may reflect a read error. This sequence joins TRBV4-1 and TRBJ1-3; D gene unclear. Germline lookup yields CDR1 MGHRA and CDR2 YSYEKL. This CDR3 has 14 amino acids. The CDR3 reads CASTQIGSGNTIYF. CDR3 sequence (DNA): TGCGCCAGCACCCAAATCGGGTCTGGAAACACCATATATTTT.

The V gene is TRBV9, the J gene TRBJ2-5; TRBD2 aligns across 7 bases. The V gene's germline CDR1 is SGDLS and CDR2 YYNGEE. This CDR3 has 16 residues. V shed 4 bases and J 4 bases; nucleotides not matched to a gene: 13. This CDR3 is CASSITPAGSTETQYF. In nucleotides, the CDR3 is TGTGCCAGCAGCATTACCCCAGCGGGATCCACAGAGACCCAGTACTTC.

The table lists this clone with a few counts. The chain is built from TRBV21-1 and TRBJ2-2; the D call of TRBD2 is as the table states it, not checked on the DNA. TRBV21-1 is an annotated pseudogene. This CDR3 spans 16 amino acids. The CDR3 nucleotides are TGTGCCAGCACCCCTCGTGAGCGGGAGTTGGCCGGGGAGCTGTTTTTT. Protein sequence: CASTPRERELAGELFF.

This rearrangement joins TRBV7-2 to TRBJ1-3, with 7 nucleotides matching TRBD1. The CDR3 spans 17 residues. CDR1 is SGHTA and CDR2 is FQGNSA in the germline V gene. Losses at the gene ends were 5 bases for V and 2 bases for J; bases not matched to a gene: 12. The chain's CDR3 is CASSPHPTGSTGNTIYF. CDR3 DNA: TGTGCCAGCAGCCCTCACCCGACAGGGAGTACTGGAAACACCATATATTTT.